Sequencing of this T cell receptor (beta chain) was carried out in a study of shared clonotypes between healthy human individuals. Study-wide context: CD4 naive cells filled three plates per donor, CD4 memory three, CD8 naive two and CD8 memory one. The study, taken as a whole, reports: Only blood underwent sampling, and tissue repertoires likely differ. Clonotype sharing across donors was expected to vary with sequencing depth.

Concerning this clone itself: The antigen remains unidentified.

Terminally differentiated effector memory CD45RA+ cells were excluded by CCR7 positive selection of CD45RO-negative cells. V was trimmed by 6 bases and J by 2 bases, leaving 5 bases between them. The germline V gene has CDR1 MNHEY and CDR2 SMNVEV (reference sequence). The CDR3 runs 13 residues. Produced via immunoSEQ multiplex PCR; TCRdb's table is partial and in-frame only. The sample shows hundreds of thousands of clones, approximately 95% of them seen only once. The receptor was isolated from a woman in her twenties or thirties in good health. The specimen was naive CD8+ T cells sorted from blood. V and J are TRBV27 and TRBJ2-6; no clear D gene. CDR3 DNA sequence: TGTGCCAGCAGGTGGCCTGGGGCCAACGTCCTGACTTTC. Translating gives CASRWPGANVLTF.